These T cell receptor beta chains were read from a single sample in a study of OX40 agonist ivuxolimab in advanced cancers. Assay: immunoSEQ multiplex PCR; the TCRdb copy retains only in-frame clones and omits some. Of tens of thousands of clones in the sample, about three quarters are singletons; the top ten hold roughly 4.7%. The specimen comprised CD4+ or CD8+ T cells sorted from blood, sampled in a trial of the OX40 agonist ivuxolimab. The source is an adult with an advanced solid tumor such as melanoma, head and neck, liver or kidney cancer. Each CDR3 is given with its conserved first and last residue. Fields, in order: J gene, D gene, V gene, clone size, CDR3 DNA, CDR3 protein. A D gene is named only where the DNA matches it firmly. The size entry is marked missing in some rows and otherwise reads once, few, many or a size class.

>TRBJ1-5|.|TRBV6-1|.
TGTGCCAGCAGGGTTACACGGAATAGCAATCAGCCCCAGCATTTT
CASRVTRNSNQPQHF
>TRBJ2-5|TRBD1|TRBV19|.
TGTGCCAGTAGTCTCCGGACAGGGTGGGAGACCCAGTACTTC
CASSLRTGWETQYF
>TRBJ1-1|.|TRBV19|.
TGTGCCAGTAGTTCGGACAGCCAGCCCACTGAAGCTTTCTTT
CASSSDSQPTEAFF
>TRBJ2-3|TRBD2|TRBV18|.
TGTGCCAGCTCACCTCCACGAAGCGGGAGAAGCACAGATACGCAGTATTTT
CASSPPRSGRSTDTQYF
>TRBJ2-7|TRBD1|TRBV18|.
TGTGCCAGCTCACCGGGACAGAGTGTCGAGCAGTACTTC
CASSPGQSVEQYF
>TRBJ2-1|TRBD2|TRBV19|.
TGTGCCAGTAGCCGGACTAGCGGGAGGACCTACAATGAGCAGTTCTTC
CASSRTSGRTYNEQFF
>TRBJ2-1|.|TRBV19|.
TGTGCCAGTAGTACGTCTGGAAATGAGCAGTTCTTC
CASSTSGNEQFF
>TRBJ2-3|TRBD2|TRBV29-1|.
TGCAGCGTTGAGGGGGAGGGCAGCACAGATACGCAGTATTTT
CSVEGEGSTDTQYF
>TRBJ2-2|.|TRBV7-8|.
TGTGCCAGCAGCTTTTATCAGGGACCCACCGGGGAGCTGTTTTTT
CASSFYQGPTGELFF
>TRBJ1-4|.|TRBV5-1|once
TGCGCCAGCAGCTTGGGTGGAGGGGCTAATGAAAAACTGTTTTTT
CASSLGGGANEKLFF
>TRBJ1-4|.|TRBV19|.
TGTGCCAGTAGTCGGGGACCGGTCCAAGATGAAAAACTGTTTTTT
CASSRGPVQDEKLFF
>TRBJ1-5|.|TRBV29-1|.
TGCAGCGCAGGGGTTGGCAATCAGCCCCAGCATTTT
CSAGVGNQPQHF
>TRBJ2-5|.|TRBV7-3|.
TGTGCCAGCAGCCCCGAGGGAAAAGAGACCCAGTACTTC
CASSPEGKETQYF